Below, 29 T cell receptor beta chains from the same sample are listed, as sequenced in a study of shared clonotypes between healthy human individuals. The repertoire was sequenced with immunoSEQ multiplex PCR; TCRdb's copy has only in-frame clones and lacks some. Among roughly 1,000,000 clones listed, 78% were seen once. Sequenced input: memory CD4+ T cells from PBMCs. Subset in this sample: CD45RA-negative fraction. These receptor sequences come from a young man in good health. Some clones in this sample may be carry-over from other donors' samples.

The chain employs TRBV28 and TRBJ2-1; D may be TRBD2 (6 bases). V lost 1 base and J 9 bases, leaving 19 bases between the germline ends. This CDR3 spans 16 amino acids. CDR1 is MDHEN and CDR2 is SYDVKM in the germline V gene. DNA of the CDR3: TGTGCCAGCAGTTTATTAGATGGGAGGCCCCTTGGTGAGCAGTTCTTC. This codes for CASSLLDGRPLGEQFF.

The rearrangement joins TRBV9 to TRBJ1-1; the D gene is possibly TRBD1 (6 bases). The germline V gene encodes CDR1 SGDLS and CDR2 YYNGEE. Trimming stripped 2 bases from V and 1 base from J, with 21 bases between. The CDR3 is 18 residues long. This chain's CDR3 is CASSVSTSAGHRNTEAFF. The CDR3 DNA reads TGTGCCAGCAGCGTTAGTACTTCTGCGGGACATAGGAACACTGAAGCTTTCTTT. The full variable domain, its missing parts supplied by reference TRBV9 and TRBJ1-1, is DSGVTQTPKHLITATGQRVTLRCSPRSGDLSVYWYQQSLDQGLQFLIQYYNGEERAKGNILERFSAQQFPDLHSELNLSSLELGDSALYFCASSVSTSAGHRNTEAFFGQGTRLTVV.

The chain has TRBV7-3 and TRBJ2-7; 7 nucleotides match TRBD2. The CDR3 loop spans 14 amino acids. The germline CDR1 and CDR2 sequences are SGHTA and FQGTGA. Trimming cost V 5 bases and J 6 bases; bases outside gene matches: 10. The CDR3, as DNA: TGTGCCAGCAGCCCCGCAGCGGGGTTTGTCGAGCAGTACTTC. Its translation: CASSPAAGFVEQYF.

This clone was detected once. The chain links TRBV30 to TRBJ1-2; D might be TRBD1 (5 bases). Trimming pared 3 bases from V and 8 bases from J, leaving 22 bases between. The V gene's germline CDR1 is GTSNPN and CDR2 SVGIG (reference sequence). The CDR3 totals 15 residues. The CDR3 sequence: CAWSLKTPGLRGYTF. The CDR3 DNA sequence: TGTGCCTGGAGCCTGAAAACCCCGGGACTGCGGGGCTACACCTTC.

The chain joins TRBV27 to TRBJ2-7; 7 positions agree with TRBD2. CDR1 and CDR2 from the germline V gene are MNHEY and SMNVEV (reference sequence). V lost 3 bases and J lost 2; bases outside the gene matches: 7. The CDR3 is 15 amino acids. The CDR3 sequence: CASSLGGTKAYEQYF. In nucleotides, the CDR3 is TGTGCCAGCAGTTTGGGAGGGACTAAAGCCTACGAGCAGTACTTC.

On this clone: With a much larger clone just one base away, this may be a read error. The chain joins TRBV6-1 to TRBJ1-1, with TRBD1 matching over 9 bases. V shed 4 bases and J 4 bases; nucleotides not matched to a gene: 4. There are 14 residues in the CDR3. Germline values: CDR1 MNHNS, CDR2 SASEGT. CDR3 sequence reads: CASSADRGSTEAFF. CDR3 DNA: TGTGCCAGCAGTGCCGACAGGGGGTCCACTGAAGCTTTCTTT.

The J gene is TRBJ2-3, the V gene TRBV5-1; 11 positions match TRBD1. Germline V lookup: CDR1 SGHRS, CDR2 YFSETQ. V gave up 8 bases and J gave up 4 bases; unmatched junction bases: 9. The CDR3 runs to 15 residues. CDR3 in DNA: TGCGCCAGTAGGACAGGGGGCCTCACGGCAGATACGCAGTATTTT. Protein sequence: CASRTGGLTADTQYF.

V is TRBV6-6 and J is TRBJ2-2, with D perhaps matching TRBD1 or TRBD2 (5 bases each). The CDR3 is 16 residues long. Germline-derived CDR1 and CDR2 are MNHNY and SVGAGI (reference sequence). V shed 5 bases and J shed 4 bases, with 17 bases lying between them. The CDR3 reads CASSGRNQRGTGELFF. CDR3 in DNA: TGTGCCAGCAGTGGCCGGAACCAGAGGGGCACCGGGGAGCTGTTTTTT.

This clone was counted many times. The CDR3 DNA sequence: TGTGCCAGCAGTTCGGGGGAAAGGAACACTGAAGCTTTCTTT. It is translated as CASSSGERNTEAFF. The chain joins TRBV6-5 to TRBJ1-1, with a weak D call TRBD1 (5 bases). Trimming left V 4 bases short and J 1 base short, with 10 bases between. CDR3 length: 14 amino acids. Germline CDR1 is MNHEY and CDR2 is SVGAGI.

This chain links TRBV6-1 with TRBJ2-2; TRBD2 agrees at 7 bases. This CDR3 contains 12 residues. The trim removed 2 bases at V and 12 bases at J, leaving 3 bases unmatched. From germline, CDR1 is MNHNS and CDR2 SASEGT. CDR3 sequence: CASSELGGKLFF. CDR3 sequence (DNA): TGTGCCAGCAGTGAACTCGGGGGGAAGCTGTTTTTT.

This chain joins TRBV5-1 and TRBJ2-1, with TRBD2 as a possible D gene (6 bases). The CDR3 loop spans 16 amino acids. V lost 0 bases and J 7 bases, leaving 17 bases between the germline ends. The germline V gene encodes CDR1 SGHRS and CDR2 YFSETQ. CDR3 in DNA: TGCGCCAGCAGCTTGGGGCCCGGGACTGGGGCGAATGAGCAGTTCTTC. This gives the protein CASSLGPGTGANEQFF.

The J gene is TRBJ1-1, the V gene TRBV5-1; D gene uncertain. Germline values: CDR1 SGHRS, CDR2 YFSETQ. Deletions cut 0 bases from V and 3 bases from J, with 12 bases between. This CDR3 spans 15 amino acids. The CDR3 DNA is TGCGCCAGCAGCTTGGGGGCCACCCCTTACACTGAAGCTTTCTTT. Its translation is CASSLGATPYTEAFF.

In nucleotides, the CDR3 is TGTGCCACCAGCACCCCCCACCGGAGCAGGGGAGGAAACACCATATATTTT. Its translation is CATSTPHRSRGGNTIYF. The chain joins TRBV15 to TRBJ1-3, with D perhaps TRBD1 (6 bases). V shed 4 bases and J shed 4 bases, with 20 bases lying between them. This CDR3 spans 17 amino acids. Germline V gene lookup returns CDR1 LNHNV and CDR2 YYDKDF (reference sequence). Based on the CDR3 plus reference TRBV15 and TRBJ1-3, the full variable domain is DAMVIQNPRYQVTQFGKPVTLSCSQTLNHNVMYWYQQKSSQAPKLLFHYYDKDFNNEADTPDNFQSRRPNTSFCFLDIRSPGLGDTAMYLCATSTPHRSRGGNTIYFGEGSWLTVV.

The CDR3 spells CAWRAFAMRFSTDTQYF. DNA for the CDR3: TGTGCCTGGAGGGCCTTCGCTATGCGCTTTAGCACAGATACGCAGTATTTT. The V and J genes are TRBV30 and TRBJ2-3; no definite D call. Trimming took off 3 bases at V and 0 bases at J, with 19 bases between the two ends. Germline V CDR1 and CDR2: GTSNPN, SVGIG (reference sequence). This CDR3 is 17 amino acids long.

This clone came up a few times. The chain carries TRBV30 and TRBJ1-1; D may be TRBD1 (5 bases). Trimming pared 0 bases from V and 7 bases from J, leaving 12 bases between. The germline CDR1 and CDR2 sequences are GTSNPN and SVGIG (reference sequence). This CDR3 is 13 amino acids long. The CDR3 protein is CAWSVGRVFEAFF. In DNA, the CDR3 is TGTGCCTGGAGTGTAGGCAGGGTCTTTGAAGCTTTCTTT.

This clone was detected only a few times. The chain carries TRBV9 and TRBJ2-1; D possibly corresponds to TRBD2 (6 bases). Trimming left V 5 bases short and J 8 bases short, with 8 bases between. CDR1 and CDR2 from the germline V gene are SGDLS and YYNGEE. This CDR3 has 11 amino acids. The CDR3: CASRRDDEQFF. The DNA of the CDR3 is TGTGCCAGCAGGCGGGATGATGAGCAGTTCTTC. Using reference TRBV9 and TRBJ2-1 for the parts outside the CDR3, the full variable domain is DSGVTQTPKHLITATGQRVTLRCSPRSGDLSVYWYQQSLDQGLQFLIQYYNGEERAKGNILERFSAQQFPDLHSELNLSSLELGDSALYFCASRRDDEQFFGPGTRLTVL.

The table lists this clone with many counts. The chain employs TRBV19 and TRBJ1-1; D ambiguous. V was pared by 3 bases and J by 3 bases, with 17 bases between. The CDR3 totals 16 residues. The germline CDR1 and CDR2 sequences are LNHDA and SQIVND (reference sequence). The CDR3 sequence is CASSIYGRPRDTEAFF. CDR3 in DNA: TGTGCCAGTAGTATTTATGGCCGACCGAGGGACACTGAAGCTTTCTTT.

This chain joins TRBV18 and TRBJ2-7, with 13 positions matching TRBD2. CDR1 and CDR2 (germline): KGHSH, LQKENI. Trimming cost V 5 bases and J 12 bases; bases outside gene matches: 10. The CDR3 covers 14 residues. CDR3 sequence: CASSETSGRPGGYF. The CDR3 DNA reads TGTGCCAGCTCAGAGACTAGCGGGAGGCCCGGCGGGTACTTC.

The rearrangement uses TRBV11-2 and TRBJ2-7, with 7 nucleotides matching TRBD2. CDR1 is SGHAT and CDR2 is FQNNGV in the germline V gene. There are 16 residues in the CDR3. The V gene end was trimmed by 4 bases and the J gene end by 2 bases; junction bases not matched to a gene: 11. CDR3 nucleotides: TGTGCCAGCAGCTCCGACCTGACTAGCTTTACCTACGAGCAGTACTTC. Its protein product is CASSSDLTSFTYEQYF. Full variable domain (missing parts from reference TRBV11-2 and TRBJ2-7): EAGVAQSPRYKIIEKRQSVAFWCNPISGHATLYWYQQILGQGPKLLIQFQNNGVVDDSQLPKDRFSAERLKGVDSTLKIQPAKLEDSAVYLCASSSDLTSFTYEQYFGPGTRLTVT.

The chain is built from TRBV5-1 and TRBJ2-1; D may be TRBD1 or TRBD2 (5 bases each). The V end lost 3 bases, the J end lost 12 bases, and 13 bases lay between the germline ends. This CDR3 spans 12 amino acids. Germline CDR1 SGHRS, CDR2 YFSETQ. Here the CDR3 reads CASSWDGSTQFF. In DNA form, the CDR3 reads TGCGCCAGCAGCTGGGACGGGTCGACGCAGTTCTTC. Variable domain in full (rest from reference TRBV5-1 and TRBJ2-1): KAGVTQTPRYLIKTRGQQVTLSCSPISGHRSVSWYQQTPGQGLQFLFEYFSETQRNKGNFPGRFSGRQFSNSRSEMNVSTLELGDSALYLCASSWDGSTQFFGPGTRLTVL.

This clone was observed at least ten times. The same CDR3 also results from other DNA sequences found in this sample. The CDR3 DNA sequence: TGTGCCAGCAGTTACAGTCAGGGGACAGCCAAAAACATTCAGTACTTC. It translates to CASSYSQGTAKNIQYF. V gene TRBV6-6 combines with J gene TRBJ2-4, with a weak D call TRBD1 (6 bases). CDR1 and CDR2 from the germline V gene are MNHNY and SVGAGI (reference sequence). There are 16 residues in the CDR3. Deletions cut 2 bases from V and 0 bases from J, with 11 bases between.

The CDR3 sequence is CASSLKRQDTPLHF. CDR3 nucleotides: TGTGCCAGCAGCTTGAAACGACAAGATACACCCCTCCACTTT. The chain employs TRBV5-4 and TRBJ1-6; D call uncertain. V gave up 1 base and J gave up 11 bases, with 13 bases separating them. Germline loops: CDR1 SGHNT, CDR2 YYREEE (reference sequence). This CDR3 is 14 amino acids long. The entire variable domain, with the rest obtained from reference TRBV5-4 and TRBJ1-6, is as follows: ETGVTQSPTHLIKTRGQQVTLRCSSQSGHNTVSWYQQALGQGPQFIFQYYREEENGRGNFPPRFSGLQFPNYSSELNVNALELDDSALYLCASSLKRQDTPLHFGNGTRLTVT.

This clone was detected only a few times. J is TRBJ1-2 and V is TRBV29-1; tentative D call: TRBD1 (6 bases). The V gene lost 4 bases and the J gene lost 5 bases, with 11 bases spanning the gap. Germline CDR1 is SQVTM and CDR2 is ANQGSEA. The CDR3 has 12 residues. CDR3 in amino acids: CSVAKGEYGYTF. CDR3 nucleotides: TGCAGCGTTGCAAAGGGGGAGTATGGCTACACCTTC.

Only a few counts were recorded for this clone. At the DNA level, this CDR3 is encoded by other sequences in the same sample as well. The chain is built from TRBV30 and TRBJ1-1; perhaps TRBD1 as D (6 bases). The V and J ends lost 1 base and 1 base respectively, with 13 bases between them. The CDR3 is 15 amino acids. Germline V lookup: CDR1 GTSNPN, CDR2 SVGIG (reference sequence). CDR3: CAWSGRGRQNTEAFF. CDR3 nucleotides: TGTGCCTGGAGTGGAAGGGGGAGGCAGAACACTGAAGCTTTCTTT.

CDR3 residues: CASSHKGTSGTADTQYF. The CDR3 bases are TGCGCCAGCAGCCACAAAGGGACTAGCGGGACCGCAGATACGCAGTATTTT. The chain recombines TRBV4-1 with TRBJ2-3, with TRBD2 matching 13 bases. CDR3 length equals 17 residues. V trimming: 3 bases; J trimming: 4 bases; junction bases outside the gene matches: 7. Germline V gene sequence: CDR1 MGHRA, CDR2 YSYEKL.

The V and J genes are TRBV28 and TRBJ1-2; D is uncertain. This CDR3 region has 13 residues. Germline V CDR1 and CDR2: MDHEN, SYDVKM. The CDR3 nucleotides are TGTCTCCAGGAGAAGCTGGGTCACTATGGCTACACCTTC. Its protein is CLQEKLGHYGYTF.

This clone has just a few counts. V usage is TRBV28 and J usage is TRBJ1-4; D possibly corresponds to TRBD1 (5 bases). Trimming shortened V by 10 bases and J by 4 bases, and 16 bases separated the two germline ends. Germline-derived CDR1 and CDR2 are MDHEN and SYDVKM. CDR3 length: 14 residues. The CDR3 loop is CATTSAGLNEKLFF. CDR3 nucleotide sequence: TGTGCCACTACGAGCGCAGGGCTTAATGAAAAACTGTTTTTT.

This clone was picked up a small number of times. The rearrangement uses TRBV4-3 and TRBJ2-3; TRBD2 aligns across 11 bases. Germline loops: CDR1 LGHNA, CDR2 YSLEER. CDR3 length equals 17 residues. The ends lost 1 base at V and 5 bases at J; junction bases unmatched: 8. The CDR3 protein is CASSQGPTSGRGDTQYF. CDR3 DNA sequence: TGCGCCAGCAGCCAAGGACCCACTAGCGGGAGAGGAGATACGCAGTATTTT.

This clone was counted a few times. The rearrangement links TRBV10-3 to TRBJ1-2, with a tentative D call TRBD1 (5 bases). Germline V lookup: CDR1 ENHRY, CDR2 SYGVKD. This CDR3 is 13 amino acids long. Trimming took 2 bases from V and 4 from J, leaving 8 bases between them. The CDR3 nucleotides are TGTGCCATCAGTGAGGACAGACTCTATGGCTACACCTTC. Its protein is CAISEDRLYGYTF.